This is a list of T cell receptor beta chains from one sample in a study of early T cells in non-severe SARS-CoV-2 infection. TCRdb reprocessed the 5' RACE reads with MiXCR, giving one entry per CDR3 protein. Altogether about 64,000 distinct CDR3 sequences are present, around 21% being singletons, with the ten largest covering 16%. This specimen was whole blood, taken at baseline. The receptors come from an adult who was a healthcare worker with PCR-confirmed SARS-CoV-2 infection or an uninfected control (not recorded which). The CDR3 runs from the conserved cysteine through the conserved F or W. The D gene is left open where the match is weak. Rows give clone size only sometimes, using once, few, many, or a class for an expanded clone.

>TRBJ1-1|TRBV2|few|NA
CASGANTAEAFF
TGTGCCAGCGGGGCGAATACGGCGGAAGCTTTCTTT
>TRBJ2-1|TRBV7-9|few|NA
CASSPEGPRQFF
TGTGCCAGCAGCCCAGAGGGGCCTAGGCAGTTCTTC
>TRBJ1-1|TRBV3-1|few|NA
CATRRTESVTEAFF
TGTGCCACCAGACGGACAGAAAGTGTGACTGAAGCTTTCTTT
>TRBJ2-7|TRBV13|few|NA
CASSLTGIREQYF
TGTGCCAGCAGCTTAACAGGGATAAGGGAGCAGTACTTC
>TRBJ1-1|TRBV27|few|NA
CASTLIAGAVNTEAFF
TGTGCCAGCACTTTAATTGCGGGGGCGGTGAACACTGAAGCTTTCTTT
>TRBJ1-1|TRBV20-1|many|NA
CSARAKVLAEAFF
TGCAGTGCTAGAGCAAAGGTTTTGGCTGAAGCTTTCTTT
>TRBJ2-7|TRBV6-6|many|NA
CASTLNGEGPYEQYF
TGTGCCAGCACCCTTAATGGCGAAGGACCCTACGAGCAGTACTTC
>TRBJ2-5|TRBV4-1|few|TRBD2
CASSQGDYGTQYF
TGCGCCAGCAGCCAAGGGGACTATGGGACCCAGTACTTC
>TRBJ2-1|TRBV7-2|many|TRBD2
CASGKRAGVGNEQFF
TGTGCCAGCGGCAAACGAGCGGGGGTAGGCAATGAGCAGTTCTTC
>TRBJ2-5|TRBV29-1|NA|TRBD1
CSVRDSRGETQYF
TGCAGCGTCAGGGACAGCCGTGGAGAGACCCAGTACTTC
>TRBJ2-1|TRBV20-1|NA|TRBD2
CSAREDGGGSSYNEQFF
TGCAGTGCTAGAGAAGATGGCGGGGGGAGCTCCTACAATGAGCAGTTCTTC
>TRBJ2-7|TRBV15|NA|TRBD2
CATSRASGGEQYF
TGTGCCACCAGCAGAGCATCGGGGGGCGAGCAGTACTTC
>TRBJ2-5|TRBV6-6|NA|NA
CASSYDGSQETQYF
TGTGCCAGCAGTTACGATGGTAGCCAAGAGACCCAGTACTTC
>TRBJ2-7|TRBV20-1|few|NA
CSGESLLAHEQYF
TGCAGTGGCGAGTCCCTATTGGCCCACGAGCAGTACTTC
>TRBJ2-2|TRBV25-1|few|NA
CASTRGQTGELFF
TGTGCCAGCACCCGGGGTCAGACCGGGGAGCTGTTTTTT
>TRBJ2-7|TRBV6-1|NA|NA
CASSEGGAPYEQYF
TGTGCCAGCAGTGAAGGCGGGGCCCCCTACGAGCAGTACTTC
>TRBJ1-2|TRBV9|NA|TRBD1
CASSDGQGGNYGYTF
TGTGCCAGCAGCGATGGACAGGGCGGTAACTATGGCTACACCTTC
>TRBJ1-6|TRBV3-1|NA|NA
CASRPGGQGNSPLHF
TGTGCCAGCAGACCGGGGGGGCAAGGAAATTCACCCCTCCACTTT
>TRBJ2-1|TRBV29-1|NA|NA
CSVARGSSYNEQFF
TGCAGCGTCGCTAGGGGGAGCTCCTACAATGAGCAGTTCTTC
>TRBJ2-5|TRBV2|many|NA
CASSFTGRRGETQYF
TGTGCCAGCAGTTTTACGGGCCGGAGAGGGGAGACCCAGTACTTC
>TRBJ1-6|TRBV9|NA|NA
CASSPSRGNSPLHF
TGTGCCAGCAGCCCCTCTCGGGGAAATTCACCCCTCCACTTT